The 12 T cell receptor beta chains presented below share a single source sample, sequenced in a study of blood T cell repertoires in COVID-19. The table came from immunoSEQ multiplex PCR; TCRdb's copy has only in-frame clones and leaves some out. The table shows about 160,000 clones, with approximately 80% occurring only once. The sequenced sample was peripheral blood. Every receptor here comes from a man between 65 and 79 years old who had recovered from COVID-19.

The chain has TRBV28 and TRBJ2-3; TRBD2 matches 11 bases. Trimming at V came to 5 bases and at J to 5 bases, leaving 12 bases not matched to a gene. Germline V lookup: CDR1 MDHEN, CDR2 SYDVKM. The CDR3 has 17 residues. This CDR3 reads CASSPAHSGRALDTQYF. CDR3 coding DNA: TGTGCCAGCAGTCCCGCCCATAGCGGGAGGGCCTTAGATACGCAGTATTTT.

V is TRBV21-1 and J is TRBJ2-1; TRBD2, the D gene given by the table, was not confirmed from the DNA. TRBV21-1 is listed as a pseudogene. This CDR3 has 15 residues. The CDR3 DNA reads TGTGCCAGCAGTGTCCGGACTAGCGATACCAATGAGCAGTTCTTC. Protein sequence: CASSVRTSDTNEQFF.

This chain uses TRBV2 with TRBJ1-1, with 7 nucleotides matching TRBD1. This CDR3 spans 12 amino acids. Per the germline V gene, CDR1 is SNHLY and CDR2 is FYNNEI. V shed 5 bases and J 8 bases; nucleotides not matched to a gene: 5. The CDR3, as DNA: TGTGCCAGCAGTTTATCACAGGGGGAAGCTTTCTTT. Protein: CASSLSQGEAFF.

V and J are TRBV18 and TRBJ2-1, with D perhaps TRBD2 (5 bases). The CDR3 covers 15 residues. V gave up 3 bases and J gave up 0 bases, with 9 bases separating them. CDR1 and CDR2 from the germline V gene are KGHSH and LQKENI. The CDR3 DNA is TGTGCCAGCTCACCGGGAGATCCCTCCTACAATGAGCAGTTCTTC. As protein: CASSPGDPSYNEQFF.

The table lists this clone with a count of one. The chain is built from TRBV6-1 and TRBJ2-1, with TRBD2 matching 8 bases. The V gene end was trimmed by 4 bases and the J gene end by 1 base; junction bases not matched to a gene: 6. The V gene's germline CDR1 is MNHNS and CDR2 SASEGT. The CDR3 loop spans 16 amino acids. The CDR3 DNA follows: TGTGCCAGCAGTGGCCGGAGCGGGAGATCCTACAATGAGCAGTTCTTC. It encodes CASSGRSGRSYNEQFF.

V and J are TRBV15 and TRBJ2-5; TRBD1 aligns across 7 bases. CDR3 length equals 15 residues. CDR1 LNHNV and CDR2 YYDKDF come from the germline V gene (reference sequence). The V gene end was trimmed by 0 bases and the J gene end by 4 bases; junction bases not matched to a gene: 5. The CDR3 region is CATSRDQGGRETQYF. The CDR3 DNA is TGTGCCACCAGCAGAGATCAAGGGGGCAGAGAGACCCAGTACTTC.

The chain joins TRBV6-6 to TRBJ2-7; D uncertain. Trimming cost V 6 bases and J 2 bases, with 8 bases left between them. This CDR3 has 12 amino acids. CDR1 is MNHNY and CDR2 is SVGAGI in the germline V gene (reference sequence). CDR3: CASRDLAYEQYF. As DNA, the CDR3 is TGTGCCAGCAGGGATCTAGCCTACGAGCAGTACTTC.

The chain recombines TRBV7-8 with TRBJ2-7; a possible D gene is TRBD1 (6 bases). The CDR3 spans 15 residues. Trimming removed 1 base from V and 4 bases from J, with 14 bases in between. Germline loops: CDR1 SGHVS, CDR2 FQNEAQ. CDR3 residues: CASSLVGGGQYEQYF. CDR3 bases: TGTGCCAGCAGCTTAGTAGGTGGGGGCCAGTACGAGCAGTACTTC.

The chain couples TRBV5-1 to TRBJ1-1; 8 bases match TRBD1. Trimming at V came to 0 bases and at J to 6 bases, leaving 7 bases not matched to a gene. From germline, CDR1 is SGHRS and CDR2 YFSETQ. CDR3 length: 15 amino acids. The CDR3 loop is CASSLAAQGASEAFF. The CDR3 DNA follows: TGCGCCAGCAGCTTGGCCGCTCAGGGGGCTTCTGAAGCTTTCTTT. The full variable domain, its missing parts supplied by reference TRBV5-1 and TRBJ1-1, is KAGVTQTPRYLIKTRGQQVTLSCSPISGHRSVSWYQQTPGQGLQFLFEYFSETQRNKGNFPGRFSGRQFSNSRSEMNVSTLELGDSALYLCASSLAAQGASEAFFGQGTRLTVV.

The rearrangement uses TRBV10-3 and TRBJ2-2, with 9 bases aligning to TRBD2. CDR3 length: 14 amino acids. Germline values: CDR1 ENHRY, CDR2 SYGVKD. V gave up 8 bases and J gave up 7 bases; unmatched junction bases: 8. This chain's CDR3 is CAIQGTSTGGELFF. CDR3 bases: TGTGCCATCCAAGGGACTAGCACGGGCGGGGAGCTGTTTTTT.

The chain uses TRBV6-1 and TRBJ1-2; D unresolved. CDR3 size: 15 residues. The V and J ends lost 0 bases and 3 bases respectively, with 11 bases between them. The V gene's germline CDR1 is MNHNS and CDR2 SASEGT. CDR3 bases: TGTGCCAGCAGTGAAGCCCAGGTTCAGGACTATGGCTACACCTTC. Translated: CASSEAQVQDYGYTF.

J is TRBJ2-1 and V is TRBV29-1; a possible D gene is TRBD1 (5 bases). The CDR3 spans 15 residues. CDR1 is SQVTM, CDR2 ANQGSEA, per germline. The V end was cut by 2 bases, the J end by 7 bases, with 18 bases between. CDR3 coding DNA: TGCAGCGTTGAAAAGGGGCAGGGTCAAATAAATGAGCAGTTCTTC. Encoded protein: CSVEKGQGQINEQFF.